This T cell receptor (beta chain) originates from a study of T-cell reconstitution after alpha-beta-depleted transplantation in children listed by TCRdb under 2016. General notes on the study: Using TCR repertoire profiling, the study quantitatively followed how T-cell immune reconstitution unfolded in children after TCRalphabeta/CD19-depleted allogeneic hematopoietic cell transplantation. Overall study results and their limits: In some patients, high TCRbeta diversity at day 60 was attributed to recipient T cells and intrathymic progenitors that had survived conditioning. Apparently early alphabetaT-cell count recovery about two months after transplant reportedly relied on only several hundred rapidly expanded clones derived from non-depleted graft cells. Over the following months the frequencies of hyperexpanded clones went down, and after one year T-cell counts and TCRbeta diversity were mostly credited to newly produced T cells.

In the germline V gene, CDR1 corresponds to MDHEN and CDR2 to SYDVKM. The germline V and J ends show losses of 10 bases and 4 bases respectively, and no gene match explains 4 bases of the junction. From the cysteine through the phenylalanine, the CDR3 covers 13 amino acids. Only CDR3 DNA remains: 39 bases, in frame from the first base. Worth noting for this clonotype: Its antigen is still unknown. No per-base quality is available; no much larger clone lies one base away.

Interpreted using the paper, the treatment or condition label stands for: allogeneic hematopoietic cell transplantation with graft depleted of TCRalphabeta T cells and CD19 B cells. TCRalphabeta/CD19-depleted allogeneic hematopoietic cell grafts were given to the transplant recipients, all of whom were children. Libraries were made using PCR. The sequencer listed for this sample is Illumina HiSeq 2500. To normalize quantification of the TCRbeta repertoire, the TCR libraries were built with molecular barcoding that relied on unique molecular identifiers. TCRdb's own reprocessing of the public reads used fastp at Q25 and MiXCR and kept productive beta chains. CDR3 protein duplicates are merged, each entry listing the most common genes and DNA. This sample holds roughly 490,000 distinct CDR3 sequences; approximately 10% were observed only once. The ten most abundant clones make up around 15% of the sample.

Here the chain combines TRBV28 and TRBJ2-1; 10 of the junction bases match TRBD2. This TCR was sampled from a female patient between 2 and 10 years old who had a stem cell transplant for aplastic anemia, so the T cells may come from the graft donor. Material: PBMCs, mostly from graft donor cells, obtained 180 days after TCRalphabeta/CD19-depleted stem cell transplant. CDR3 loop: CATRTSGYNEQFF. The sequence in DNA is TGTGCCACACGGACTAGCGGATACAATGAGCAGTTCTTC. With the portions outside the CDR3 filled from the reference TRBV28 and TRBJ2-1 genes, the complete variable region becomes DVKVTQSSRYLVKRTGEKVFLECVQDMDHENMFWYRQDPGLGLRLIYFSYDVKMKEKGDIPEGYSVSREKKERFSLILESASTNQTSMYLCATRTSGYNEQFFGPGTRLTVL.